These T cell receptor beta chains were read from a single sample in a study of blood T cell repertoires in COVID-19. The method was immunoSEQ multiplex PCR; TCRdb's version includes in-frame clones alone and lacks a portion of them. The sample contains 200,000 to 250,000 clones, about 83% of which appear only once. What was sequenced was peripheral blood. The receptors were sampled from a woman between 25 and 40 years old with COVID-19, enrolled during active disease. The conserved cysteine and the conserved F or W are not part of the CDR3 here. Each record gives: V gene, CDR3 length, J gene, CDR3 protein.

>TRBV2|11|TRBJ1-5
ASSPDRTGPQH
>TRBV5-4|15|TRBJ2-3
ASSPGTSGASTDTQY
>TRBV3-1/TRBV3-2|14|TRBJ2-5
ASSQSGTSGQETQY
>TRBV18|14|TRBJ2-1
ASSPIASGSTDEQF
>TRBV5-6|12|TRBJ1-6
ASSLSGRNSPLH
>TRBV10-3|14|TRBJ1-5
AISAIEGGGNQPQH
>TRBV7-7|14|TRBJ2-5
ASSLVGTVQGETQY
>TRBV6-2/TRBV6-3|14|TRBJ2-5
ASSTPKGAHQETQY
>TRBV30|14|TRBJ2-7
AWSVRWAGAKDEQY
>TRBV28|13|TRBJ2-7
ASRFPGTGVYEQY
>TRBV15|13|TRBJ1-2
ATSRGAGKGYGYT
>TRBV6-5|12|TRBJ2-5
ATSLAGGQETQY
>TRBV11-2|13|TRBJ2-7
ASSLDRKGPNEQY
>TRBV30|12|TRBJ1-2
AWTGNGESGGYT
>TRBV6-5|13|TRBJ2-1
ASSYSAGYGNEQF
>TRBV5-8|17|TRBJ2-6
ASSLGRGGGPSGANVLT
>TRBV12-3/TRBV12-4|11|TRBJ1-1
ASTTRGRTEAF
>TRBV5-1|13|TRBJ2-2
ASSQGQENTGELF
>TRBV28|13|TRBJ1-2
ASSFGGVSSYGYT
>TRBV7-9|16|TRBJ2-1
ASSLTPGDRGPRNEQF
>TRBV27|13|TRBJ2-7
ASSLSPDYPYEQY
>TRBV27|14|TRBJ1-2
ASRSAGGEANYGYT
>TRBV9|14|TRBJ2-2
ASSVRGTANTGELF